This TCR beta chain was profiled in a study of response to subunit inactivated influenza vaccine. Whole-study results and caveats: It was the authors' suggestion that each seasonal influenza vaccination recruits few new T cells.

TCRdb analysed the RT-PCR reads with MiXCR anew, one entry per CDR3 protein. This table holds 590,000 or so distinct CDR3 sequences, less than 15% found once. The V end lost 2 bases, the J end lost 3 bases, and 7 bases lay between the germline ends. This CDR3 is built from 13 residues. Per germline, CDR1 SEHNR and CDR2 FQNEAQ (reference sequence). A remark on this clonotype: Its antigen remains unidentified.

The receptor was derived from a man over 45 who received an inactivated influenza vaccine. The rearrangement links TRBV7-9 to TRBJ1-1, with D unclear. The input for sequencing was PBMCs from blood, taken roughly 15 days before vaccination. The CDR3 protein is CASSLQLDTEAFF. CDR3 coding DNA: TGTGCCAGCAGCTTACAGTTGGACACTGAAGCTTTCTTT. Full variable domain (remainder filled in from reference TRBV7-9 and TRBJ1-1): DTGVSQNPRHKITKRGQNVTFRCDPISEHNRLYWYRQTLGQGPEFLTYFQNEAQLEKSRLLSDRFSAERPKGSFSTLEIQRTEQGDSAMYLCASSLQLDTEAFFGQGTRLTVV.